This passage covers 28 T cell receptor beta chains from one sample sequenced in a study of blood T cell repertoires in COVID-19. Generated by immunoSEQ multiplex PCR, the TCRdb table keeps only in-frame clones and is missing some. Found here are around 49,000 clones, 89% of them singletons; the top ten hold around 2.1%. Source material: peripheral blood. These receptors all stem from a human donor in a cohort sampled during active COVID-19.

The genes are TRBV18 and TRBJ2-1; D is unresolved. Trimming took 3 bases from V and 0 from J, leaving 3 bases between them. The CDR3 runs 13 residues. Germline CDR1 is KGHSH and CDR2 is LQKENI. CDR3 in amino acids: CASSPSSYNEQFF. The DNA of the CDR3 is TGTGCCAGCTCACCCAGCTCCTACAATGAGCAGTTCTTC.

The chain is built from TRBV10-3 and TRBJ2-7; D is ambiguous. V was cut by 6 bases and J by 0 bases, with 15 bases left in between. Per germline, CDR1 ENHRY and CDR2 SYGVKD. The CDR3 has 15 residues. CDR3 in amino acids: CAIRSADTLSYEQYF. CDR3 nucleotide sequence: TGTGCCATCAGATCCGCCGACACTCTCTCCTACGAGCAGTACTTC.

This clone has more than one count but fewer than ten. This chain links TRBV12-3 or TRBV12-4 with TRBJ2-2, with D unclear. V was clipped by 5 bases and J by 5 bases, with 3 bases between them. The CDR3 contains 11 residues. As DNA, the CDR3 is TGTGCCAGCAGTGCGACCGGGGAGCTGTTTTTT. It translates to CASSATGELFF.

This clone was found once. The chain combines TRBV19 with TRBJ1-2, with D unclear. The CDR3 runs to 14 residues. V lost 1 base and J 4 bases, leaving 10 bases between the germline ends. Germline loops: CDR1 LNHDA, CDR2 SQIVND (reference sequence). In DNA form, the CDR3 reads TGTGCCAGTAGTATAGTAGCAGCAAGCTATGGCTACACCTTC. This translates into CASSIVAASYGYTF.

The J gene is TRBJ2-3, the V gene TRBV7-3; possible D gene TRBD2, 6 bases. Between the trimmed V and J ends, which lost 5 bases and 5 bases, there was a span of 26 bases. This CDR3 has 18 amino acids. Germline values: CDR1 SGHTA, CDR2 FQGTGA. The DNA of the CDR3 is TGTGCCAGCAGCCTGGAATACATAACCGGGCCAGCGGGAGATACGCAGTATTTT. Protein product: CASSLEYITGPAGDTQYF.

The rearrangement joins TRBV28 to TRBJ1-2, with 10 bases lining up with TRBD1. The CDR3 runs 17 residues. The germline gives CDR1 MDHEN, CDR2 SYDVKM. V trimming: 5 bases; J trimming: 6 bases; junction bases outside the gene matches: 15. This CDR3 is CASSPRTGGNPRHGYTF. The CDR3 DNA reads TGTGCCAGCAGTCCGCGGACAGGGGGAAATCCTCGGCATGGCTACACCTTC.

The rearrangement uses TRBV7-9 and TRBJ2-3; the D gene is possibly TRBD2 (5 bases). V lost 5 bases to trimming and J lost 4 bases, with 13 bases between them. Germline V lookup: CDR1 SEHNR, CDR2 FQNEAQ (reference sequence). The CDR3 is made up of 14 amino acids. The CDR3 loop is CASSIYAGADTQYF. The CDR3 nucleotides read TGTGCCAGCAGCATCTACGCGGGTGCAGATACGCAGTATTTT.

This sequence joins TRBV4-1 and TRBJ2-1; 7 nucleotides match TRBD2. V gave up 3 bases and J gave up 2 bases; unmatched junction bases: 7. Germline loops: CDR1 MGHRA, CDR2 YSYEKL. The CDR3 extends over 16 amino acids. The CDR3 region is CASSQLGLAAYNEQFF. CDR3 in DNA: TGCGCCAGCAGCCAGTTAGGTCTAGCGGCCTACAATGAGCAGTTCTTC.

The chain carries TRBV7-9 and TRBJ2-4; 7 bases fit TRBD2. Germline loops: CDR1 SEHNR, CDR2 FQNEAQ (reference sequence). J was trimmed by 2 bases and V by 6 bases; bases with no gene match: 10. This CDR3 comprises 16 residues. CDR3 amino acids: CASSPPWGGPKNIQYF. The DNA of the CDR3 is TGTGCCAGCAGTCCACCCTGGGGAGGGCCCAAAAACATTCAGTACTTC.

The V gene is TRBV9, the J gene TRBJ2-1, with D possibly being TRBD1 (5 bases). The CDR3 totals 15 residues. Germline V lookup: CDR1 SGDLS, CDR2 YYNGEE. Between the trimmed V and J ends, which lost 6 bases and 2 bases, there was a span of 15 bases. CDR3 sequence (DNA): TGTGCCAGCACCTCTCTAGGGGCCCCCTACAATGAGCAGTTCTTC. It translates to CASTSLGAPYNEQFF.

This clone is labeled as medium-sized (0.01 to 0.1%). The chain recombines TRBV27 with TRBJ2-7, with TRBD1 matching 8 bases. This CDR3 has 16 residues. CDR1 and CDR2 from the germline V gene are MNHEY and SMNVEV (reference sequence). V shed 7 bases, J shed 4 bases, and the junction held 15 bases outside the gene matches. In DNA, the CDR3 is TGTGCCAGCACGGCAGGGGGCCGTAGGTCCCGGTACGAGCAGTACTTC. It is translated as CASTAGGRRSRYEQYF.

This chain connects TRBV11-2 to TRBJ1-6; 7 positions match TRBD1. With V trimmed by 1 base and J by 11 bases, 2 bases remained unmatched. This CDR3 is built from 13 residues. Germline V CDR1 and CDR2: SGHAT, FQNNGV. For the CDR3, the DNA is TGTGCCAGCAGCTTAGGTCAGGGGGCACCCCTCCACTTT. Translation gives CASSLGQGAPLHF.

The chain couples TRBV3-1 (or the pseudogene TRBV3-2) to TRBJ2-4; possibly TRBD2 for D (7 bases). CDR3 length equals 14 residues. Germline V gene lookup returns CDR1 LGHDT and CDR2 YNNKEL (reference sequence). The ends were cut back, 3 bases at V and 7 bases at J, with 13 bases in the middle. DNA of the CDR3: TGTGCCAGCAGCCAGGGGGGGGGCGTGAACATTCAGTACTTC. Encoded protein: CASSQGGGVNIQYF.

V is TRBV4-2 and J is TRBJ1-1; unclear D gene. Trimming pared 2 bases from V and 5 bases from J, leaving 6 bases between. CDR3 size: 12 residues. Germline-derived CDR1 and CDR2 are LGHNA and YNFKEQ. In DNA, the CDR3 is TGTGCCAGCAGCCAATTAGAGACTGAAGCTTTCTTT. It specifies CASSQLETEAFF.

This chain's CDR3 is CASSRGSGLAYNEQFF. DNA of the CDR3: TGTGCCAGCAGCCGAGGATCTGGACTAGCCTACAATGAGCAGTTCTTC. The chain carries TRBV7-9 and TRBJ2-1; 7 bases match TRBD2. V trimming: 5 bases; J trimming: 2 bases; junction bases outside the gene matches: 9. Germline V gene lookup returns CDR1 SEHNR and CDR2 FQNEAQ (reference sequence). This CDR3 has 16 amino acids.

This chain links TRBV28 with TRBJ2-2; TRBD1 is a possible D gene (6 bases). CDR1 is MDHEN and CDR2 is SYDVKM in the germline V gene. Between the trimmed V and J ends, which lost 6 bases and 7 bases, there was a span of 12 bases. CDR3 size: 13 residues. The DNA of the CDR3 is TGTGCCAGCAGCCTCAGGGGAATCGGGGAGCTGTTTTTT. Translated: CASSLRGIGELFF.

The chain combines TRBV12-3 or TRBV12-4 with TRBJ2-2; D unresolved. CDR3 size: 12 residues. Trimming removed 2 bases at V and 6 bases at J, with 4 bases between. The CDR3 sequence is CASSLLAGELFF. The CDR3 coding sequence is TGTGCCAGCAGTTTACTAGCCGGGGAGCTGTTTTTT.

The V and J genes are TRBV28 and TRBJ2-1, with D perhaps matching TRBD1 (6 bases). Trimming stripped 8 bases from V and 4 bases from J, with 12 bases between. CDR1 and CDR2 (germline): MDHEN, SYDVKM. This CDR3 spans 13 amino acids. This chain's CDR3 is CASVQGSYNEQFF. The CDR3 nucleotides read TGTGCCAGCGTCCAGGGGTCGTACAATGAGCAGTTCTTC.

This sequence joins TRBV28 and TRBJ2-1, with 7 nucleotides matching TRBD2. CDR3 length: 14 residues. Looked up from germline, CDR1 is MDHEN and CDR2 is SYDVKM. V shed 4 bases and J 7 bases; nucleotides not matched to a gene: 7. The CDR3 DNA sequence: TGTGCCAGCAGTTACCGGGACTATTGGAATGAGCAGTTCTTC. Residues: CASSYRDYWNEQFF.

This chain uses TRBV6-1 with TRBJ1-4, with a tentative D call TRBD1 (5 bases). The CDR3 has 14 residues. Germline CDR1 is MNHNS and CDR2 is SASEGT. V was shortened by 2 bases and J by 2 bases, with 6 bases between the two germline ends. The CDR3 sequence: CASSERGTNEKLFF. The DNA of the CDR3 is TGTGCCAGCAGTGAACGGGGGACTAATGAAAAACTGTTTTTT.

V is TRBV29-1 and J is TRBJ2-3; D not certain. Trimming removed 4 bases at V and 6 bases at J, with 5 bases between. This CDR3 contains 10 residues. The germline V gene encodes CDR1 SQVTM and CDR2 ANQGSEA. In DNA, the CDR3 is TGCAGCGTTGTCGGGGATACGCAGTATTTT. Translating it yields CSVVGDTQYF.

The CDR3 bases are TGTGCCAGCAGCGCCAGGGAAAGTATCCAAGAGACCCAGTACTTC. Encoded protein: CASSARESIQETQYF. The chain has TRBV7-8 and TRBJ2-5; maybe TRBD1 (5 bases). CDR1 and CDR2 from the germline V gene are SGHVS and FQNEAQ. Deletions cut 5 bases from V and 1 base from J, with 14 bases between. CDR3 length equals 15 residues. The whole variable domain, filled in from reference TRBV7-8 and TRBJ2-5, reads GAGVSQSPRYKVAKRGQDVALRCDPISGHVSLFWYQQALGQGPEFLTYFQNEAQLDKSGLPSDRFFAERPEGSVSTLKIQRTQQEDSAVYLCASSARESIQETQYFGPGTRLLVL.

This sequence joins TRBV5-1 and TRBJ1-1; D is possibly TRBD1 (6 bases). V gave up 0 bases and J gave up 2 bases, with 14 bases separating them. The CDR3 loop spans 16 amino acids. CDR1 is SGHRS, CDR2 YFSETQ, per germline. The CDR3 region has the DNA TGCGCCAGCAGCTTGGGGCGGGGGCAGGACAACACTGAAGCTTTCTTT. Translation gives CASSLGRGQDNTEAFF.

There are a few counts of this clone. The CDR3 nucleotides read TGTGCCACCAGCAGGGGTCGGACAGGGGTTAGTGGCTACACCTTC. This gives the protein CATSRGRTGVSGYTF. J is TRBJ1-2 and V is TRBV15, with 9 bases that match TRBD1. Looked up from germline, CDR1 is LNHNV and CDR2 is YYDKDF (reference sequence). V gave up 3 bases and J gave up 7 bases; unmatched junction bases: 9. The length of the CDR3 is 15 residues. Filled out from reference TRBV15 and TRBJ1-2, the complete variable domain reads DAMVIQNPRYQVTQFGKPVTLSCSQTLNHNVMYWYQQKSSQAPKLLFHYYDKDFNNEADTPDNFQSRRPNTSFCFLDIRSPGLGDTAMYLCATSRGRTGVSGYTFGSGTRLTVV.

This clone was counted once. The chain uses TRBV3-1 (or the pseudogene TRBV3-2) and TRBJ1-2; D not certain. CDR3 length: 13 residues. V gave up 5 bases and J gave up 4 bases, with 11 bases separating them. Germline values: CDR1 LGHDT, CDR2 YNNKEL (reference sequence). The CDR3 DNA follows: TGTGCCAGCAGCGCCACAGCTTTCTATGGCTACACCTTC. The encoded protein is CASSATAFYGYTF.

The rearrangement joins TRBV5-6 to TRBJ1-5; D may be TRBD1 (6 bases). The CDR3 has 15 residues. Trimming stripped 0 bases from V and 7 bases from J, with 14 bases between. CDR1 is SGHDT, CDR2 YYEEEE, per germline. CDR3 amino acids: CASSLAGGAGQPQHF. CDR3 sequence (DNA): TGTGCCAGCAGCTTGGCGGGGGGCGCAGGCCAGCCCCAGCATTTT.

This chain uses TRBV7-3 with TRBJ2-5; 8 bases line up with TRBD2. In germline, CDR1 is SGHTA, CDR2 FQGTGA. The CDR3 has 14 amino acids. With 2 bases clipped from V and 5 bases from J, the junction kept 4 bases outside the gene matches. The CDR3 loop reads CASSLAGGKETQYF. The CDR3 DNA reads TGTGCCAGCAGCTTAGCGGGAGGAAAGGAGACCCAGTACTTC.

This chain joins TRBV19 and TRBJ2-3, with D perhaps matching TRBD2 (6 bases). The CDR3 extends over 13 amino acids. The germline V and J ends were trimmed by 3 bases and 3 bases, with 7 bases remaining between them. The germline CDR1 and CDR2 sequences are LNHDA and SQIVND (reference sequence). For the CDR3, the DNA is TGTGCCAGTAGTATTGGGGGGACAGATACGCAGTATTTT. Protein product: CASSIGGTDTQYF.